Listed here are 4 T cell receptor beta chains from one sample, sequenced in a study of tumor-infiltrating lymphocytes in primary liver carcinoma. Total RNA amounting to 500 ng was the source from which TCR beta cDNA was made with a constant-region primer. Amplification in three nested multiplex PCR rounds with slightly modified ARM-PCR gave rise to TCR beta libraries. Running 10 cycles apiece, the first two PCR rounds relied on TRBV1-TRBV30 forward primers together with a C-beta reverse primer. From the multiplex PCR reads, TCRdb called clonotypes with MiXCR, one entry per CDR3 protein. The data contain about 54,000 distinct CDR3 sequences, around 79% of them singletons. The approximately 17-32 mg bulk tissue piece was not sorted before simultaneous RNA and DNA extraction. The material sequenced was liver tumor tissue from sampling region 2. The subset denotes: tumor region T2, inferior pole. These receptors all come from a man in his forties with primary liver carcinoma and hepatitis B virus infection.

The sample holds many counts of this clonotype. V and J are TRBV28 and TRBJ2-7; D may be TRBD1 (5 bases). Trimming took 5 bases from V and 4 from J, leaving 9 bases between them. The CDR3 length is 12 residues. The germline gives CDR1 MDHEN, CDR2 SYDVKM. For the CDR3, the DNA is TGTGCCAGCAGTCTTCAGGGATACGAGCAGTACTTC. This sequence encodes CASSLQGYEQYF. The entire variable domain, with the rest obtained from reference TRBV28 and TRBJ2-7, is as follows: DVKVTQSSRYLVKRTGEKVFLECVQDMDHENMFWYRQDPGLGLRLIYFSYDVKMKEKGDIPEGYSVSREKKERFSLILESASTNQTSMYLCASSLQGYEQYFGPGTRLTVT.

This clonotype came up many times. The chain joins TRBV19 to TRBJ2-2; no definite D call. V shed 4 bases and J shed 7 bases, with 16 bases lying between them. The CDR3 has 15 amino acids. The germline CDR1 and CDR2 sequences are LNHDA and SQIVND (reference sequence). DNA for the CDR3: TGTGCCAGTAGTAAGGGCCTCTCCCAAGGCGGGGAGCTGTTTTTT. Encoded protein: CASSKGLSQGGELFF.

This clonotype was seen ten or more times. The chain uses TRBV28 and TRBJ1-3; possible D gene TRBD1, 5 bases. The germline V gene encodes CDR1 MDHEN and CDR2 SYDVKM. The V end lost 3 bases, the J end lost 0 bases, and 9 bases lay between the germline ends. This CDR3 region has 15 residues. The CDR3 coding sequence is TGTGCCAGCAGTTTCACAGGTCTCTCTGGAAACACCATATATTTT. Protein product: CASSFTGLSGNTIYF.

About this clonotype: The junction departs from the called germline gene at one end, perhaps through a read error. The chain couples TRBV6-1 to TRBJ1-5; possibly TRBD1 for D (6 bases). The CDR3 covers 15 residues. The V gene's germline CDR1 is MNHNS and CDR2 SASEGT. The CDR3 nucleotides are TGTGCCAGGAGTGAAGGGGGGGTCCACAATCAGTCCCAGCATTTT. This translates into CARSEGGVHNQSQHF.